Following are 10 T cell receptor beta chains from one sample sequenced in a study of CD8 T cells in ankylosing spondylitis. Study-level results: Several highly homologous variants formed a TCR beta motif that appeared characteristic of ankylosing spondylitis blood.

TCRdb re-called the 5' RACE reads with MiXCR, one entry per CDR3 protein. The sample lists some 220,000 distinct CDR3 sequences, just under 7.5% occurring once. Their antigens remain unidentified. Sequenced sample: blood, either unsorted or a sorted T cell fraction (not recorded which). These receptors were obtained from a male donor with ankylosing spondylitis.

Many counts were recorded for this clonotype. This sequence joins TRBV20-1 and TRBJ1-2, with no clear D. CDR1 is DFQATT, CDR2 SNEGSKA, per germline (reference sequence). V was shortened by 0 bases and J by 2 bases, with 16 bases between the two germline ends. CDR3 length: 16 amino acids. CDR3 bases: TGCAGTGCTAGAGAAAAACCCCAGGATCTCAACTATGGCTACACCTTC. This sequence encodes CSAREKPQDLNYGYTF.

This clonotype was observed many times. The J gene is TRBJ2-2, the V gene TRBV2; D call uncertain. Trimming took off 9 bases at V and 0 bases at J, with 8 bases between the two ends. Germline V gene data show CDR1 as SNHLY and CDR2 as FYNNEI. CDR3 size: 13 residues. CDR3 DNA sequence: TGTGCCAGAGGGTTAACGAACACCGGGGAGCTGTTTTTT. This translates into CARGLTNTGELFF. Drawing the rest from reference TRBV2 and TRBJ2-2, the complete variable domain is EPEVTQTPSHQVTQMGQEVILRCVPISNHLYFYWYRQILGQKVEFLVSFYNNEISEKSEIFDDQFSVERPDGSNFTLKIRSTKLEDSAMYFCARGLTNTGELFFGEGSRLTVL.

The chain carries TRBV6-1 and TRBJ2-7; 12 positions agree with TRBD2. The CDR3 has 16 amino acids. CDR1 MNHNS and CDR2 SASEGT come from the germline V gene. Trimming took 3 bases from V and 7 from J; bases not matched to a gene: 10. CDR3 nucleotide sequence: TGTGCCAGCAGTGAGGGGACTAGCGGGCTCAGGCGGGAGCAGTACTTC. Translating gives CASSEGTSGLRREQYF.

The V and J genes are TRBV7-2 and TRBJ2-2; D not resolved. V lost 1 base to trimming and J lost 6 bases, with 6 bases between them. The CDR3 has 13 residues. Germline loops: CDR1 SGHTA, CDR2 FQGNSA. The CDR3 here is CASSLVSAGELFF. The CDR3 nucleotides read TGTGCCAGCAGCTTAGTTTCGGCCGGGGAGCTGTTTTTT.

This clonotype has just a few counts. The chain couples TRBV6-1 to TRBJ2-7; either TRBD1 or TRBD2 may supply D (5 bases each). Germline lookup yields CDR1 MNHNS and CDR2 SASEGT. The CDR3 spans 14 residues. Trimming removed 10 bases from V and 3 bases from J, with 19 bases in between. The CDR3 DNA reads TGTGCCATAGGGGCCCGGGGTTCCGTCTACGAGCAGTACTTC. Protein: CAIGARGSVYEQYF.

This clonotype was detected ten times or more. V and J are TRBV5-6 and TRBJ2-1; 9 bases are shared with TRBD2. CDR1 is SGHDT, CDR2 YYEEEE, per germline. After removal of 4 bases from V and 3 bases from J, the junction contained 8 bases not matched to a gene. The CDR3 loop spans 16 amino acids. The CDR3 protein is CASSDSGGSNYNEQFF. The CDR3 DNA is TGTGCCAGCAGCGATAGCGGGGGAAGTAACTACAATGAGCAGTTCTTC.

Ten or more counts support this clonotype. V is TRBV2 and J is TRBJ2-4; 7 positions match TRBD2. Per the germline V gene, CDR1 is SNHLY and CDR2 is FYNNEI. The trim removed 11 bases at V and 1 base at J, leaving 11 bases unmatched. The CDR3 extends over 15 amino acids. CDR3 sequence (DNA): TGTGCCGCCGGGGGAGGGTCCGACGCCAAAAACATTCAGTACTTC. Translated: CAAGGGSDAKNIQYF.

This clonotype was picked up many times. CDR3 in DNA: TGTGCCAGCAGTTTTTGTTATAGGGACAGGGACTTTCCCCACTTAGGAGAGACCCAGTACTTC. Its protein product is CASSFCYRDRDFPHLGETQYF. V is TRBV12-3 or TRBV12-4 and J is TRBJ2-5; 9 bases fit TRBD1. The V and J ends lost 3 bases and 4 bases, in that order; junction bases with no gene match: 24. CDR3 length: 21 residues.

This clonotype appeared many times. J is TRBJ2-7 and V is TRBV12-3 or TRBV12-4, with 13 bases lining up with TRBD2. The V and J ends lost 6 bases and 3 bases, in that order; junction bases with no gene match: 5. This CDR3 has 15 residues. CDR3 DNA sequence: TGTGCCAGCAGAGAAGGGACTAGCGGGGACTACGAGCAGTACTTC. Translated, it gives CASREGTSGDYEQYF.

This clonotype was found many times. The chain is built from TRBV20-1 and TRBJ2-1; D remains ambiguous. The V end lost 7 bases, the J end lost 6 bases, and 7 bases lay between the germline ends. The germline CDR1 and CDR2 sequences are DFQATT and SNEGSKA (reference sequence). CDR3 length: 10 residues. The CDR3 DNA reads TGCAGTGGCCGGATCAATGAGCAGTTCTTC. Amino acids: CSGRINEQFF.